A selection of T cell receptor beta chains follows, all from one sample in a study of cytomegalovirus exposure and HLA in healthy donors. The table came from immunoSEQ multiplex PCR; TCRdb's copy has only in-frame clones and leaves some out. The repertoire holds about 60,000 clones, about 96% seen once, with approximately 1.2% in the top ten. Sequenced sample: PBMCs. The receptors stem from a woman in her late teens or twenties in good health and CMV-seronegative. The CDR3 runs from the conserved cysteine through the conserved F or W. D genes are given only for firm matches. Clone size, where shown, is once, few, many, or a class for clones that have expanded.

d_call	v_call	clone_size	j_call	cdr3_aa	cdr3_nt
-	TRBV28	-	TRBJ2-7	CASSLGTNPPVEQYF	TGTGCCAGCAGTTTGGGGACAAACCCTCCGGTGGAGCAGTACTTC
-	TRBV28	-	TRBJ2-7	CATTPRRGQQYF	TGTGCCACCACCCCCCGGCGGGGACAGCAGTACTTC
TRBD1	TRBV4-1	-	TRBJ1-4	CASSLRSGTGTNEKLFF	TGCGCCAGCAGCCTAAGGTCAGGGACAGGGACTAATGAAAAACTGTTTTTT
-	TRBV7-2	-	TRBJ2-1	CASSLGLRNEQFF	TGTGCCAGCAGCTTAGGGCTCCGCAATGAGCAGTTCTTC
TRBD2	TRBV5-1	-	TRBJ2-1	CASRPGGREGYEQFF	TGCGCCAGCAGGCCTGGGGGGCGGGAGGGGTATGAGCAGTTCTTC
TRBD1	TRBV27	-	TRBJ1-5	CASAQGQGNQPQHF	TGTGCCAGCGCCCAGGGACAGGGGAATCAGCCCCAGCATTTT
-	TRBV28	-	TRBJ2-7	CASSQRGGAYEQYF	TGTGCCAGCAGCCAAAGGGGGGGCGCCTACGAGCAGTACTTC
-	TRBV27	-	TRBJ2-3	CASSLRDTDTQYF	TGTGCCAGCAGTTTGAGGGACACAGATACGCAGTATTTT
-	TRBV5-6	-	TRBJ1-5	CASSLGAGRGGNQPQHF	TGTGCCAGCAGCTTGGGGGCAGGGCGTGGCGGCAATCAGCCCCAGCATTTT
-	TRBV28	-	TRBJ2-5	CASRGIGVGGETQYF	TGTGCCAGCAGGGGAATCGGGGTAGGGGGAGAGACCCAGTACTTC
-	TRBV7-9	once	TRBJ2-5	CASSSSWPQETQYF	TGTGCCAGCAGCTCATCGTGGCCCCAAGAGACCCAGTACTTC
-	TRBV9	-	TRBJ2-7	CASSVGSWGTSYEQYF	TGTGCCAGCAGCGTAGGGTCGTGGGGGACTTCCTACGAGCAGTACTTC
-	TRBV7-9	-	TRBJ1-5	CASSLGQPYSNQPQHF	TGTGCCAGCAGCTTAGGACAGCCCTATAGCAATCAGCCCCAGCATTTT
-	TRBV2	-	TRBJ2-7	CASRGPQSYEQYF	TGTGCCAGCAGGGGGCCACAATCCTACGAGCAGTACTTC
TRBD2	TRBV28	-	TRBJ2-1	CASSFSPLRRGGREQFF	TGTGCCAGCAGTTTCTCCCCACTTAGGCGGGGGGGGCGTGAGCAGTTCTTC
-	TRBV6-6	-	TRBJ1-5	CASSYETVGQPQHF	TGTGCCAGCAGTTACGAGACAGTGGGTCAGCCCCAGCATTTT
-	TRBV19	-	TRBJ1-1	CASSSSIWHPNTEAFF	TGTGCCAGTAGTAGTTCCATTTGGCACCCGAACACTGAAGCTTTCTTT